A selection of T cell receptor beta chains follows, all from one sample in a study of CD8+ T cells in alopecia areata. Assay used: immunoSEQ multiplex PCR; TCRdb lists only in-frame clones, some missing. The table records some 5,000 clones, less than 75% of them present only once. The starting material was skin, obtained at week 0. All receptors derive from a human donor with alopecia areata. Both conserved end residues are part of each CDR3. The D gene is left open where the match is weak. Not every row has a clone size; where given, it reads once, few, many or a size class.

clone_size d_call j_call v_call cdr3_nt cdr3_aa
once TRBD1 TRBJ2-2 TRBV27 TGTGCCAGCGCCTGGACAGGGAACACCGGGGAGCTGTTTTTT CASAWTGNTGELFF
few - TRBJ2-3 TRBV6-5 TGTGCCAGCCGCGATGGGGGCGGGGGCACAGATACGCAGTATTTT CASRDGGGGTDTQYF
- - TRBJ2-3 TRBV29-1 TGCAGCGTTGTCTCAGCGGCCAGCCCCACAGATACGCAGTATTTT CSVVSAASPTDTQYF
few TRBD2 TRBJ2-1 TRBV5-1 TGCGCCAGCAGCTTAGTAGCGGGGGGTTACAATGAGCAGTTCTTC CASSLVAGGYNEQFF
- TRBD1 TRBJ2-7 TRBV14 TGTGCCAGCAGCCGGACAGGGGGCTCCTACGAGCAGTACTTC CASSRTGGSYEQYF
once - TRBJ2-7 TRBV5-1 TGCGCCAGCAGCAATGACAGTTGGCTTAACTACGAGCAGTACTTC CASSNDSWLNYEQYF
once TRBD1 TRBJ2-3 TRBV7-8 TGTGCCAGCAGCCTAGGACAGGGGGATCTGGATACGCAGTATTTT CASSLGQGDLDTQYF
- - TRBJ2-6 TRBV21-1 TGTGCCAGCAGCCTCTTGACACCCCCGGACAGCGTCCTGACTTTC CASSLLTPPDSVLTF
- - TRBJ2-1 TRBV2 TGTGCCAGCCTCAGGGTCTACAATGAGCAGTTCTTC CASLRVYNEQFF
few - TRBJ2-4 TRBV7-8 TGTGCCAGCAGCCCAGGGGTCGGCGGGCAAAACATTCAGTACTTC CASSPGVGGQNIQYF
once - TRBJ1-1 TRBV6-5 TGTGCCAGCGGTGAGAGCCTGAGCGGAGCTTTCTTT CASGESLSGAFF
- - TRBJ2-3 TRBV7-6 TGTGCCAGCAGCGGTTTATTGGGCACAGATACGCAGTATTTT CASSGLLGTDTQYF
- - TRBJ2-1 TRBV5-1 TGCGCCAGCAGAAGACCAGCTTACAATGAGCAGTTCTTC CASRRPAYNEQFF
- TRBD1 TRBJ1-5 TRBV19 TGTGCCAGTAGTATAGACCCGACAGGGAGGAGCAATCAGCCCCAGCATTTT CASSIDPTGRSNQPQHF
- - TRBJ1-6 TRBV6-1 TGTGCCCTCAGCCAGGAGGGACAAACTAATTCACCCCTCCACTTT CALSQEGQTNSPLHF
few - TRBJ1-1 TRBV4-1 TGCGCCAGCAGCCCCGTTGACAGGACGAACACTGAAGCTTTCTTT CASSPVDRTNTEAFF
- TRBD2 TRBJ2-1 TRBV7-3 TGTGCCAGCAGCTTGAGCGGGGGATACAATGAGCAGTTCTTC CASSLSGGYNEQFF
- - TRBJ2-7 TRBV20-1 TGCAGTGCTAGGGGCGATTACGAGCAGTACTTC CSARGDYEQYF